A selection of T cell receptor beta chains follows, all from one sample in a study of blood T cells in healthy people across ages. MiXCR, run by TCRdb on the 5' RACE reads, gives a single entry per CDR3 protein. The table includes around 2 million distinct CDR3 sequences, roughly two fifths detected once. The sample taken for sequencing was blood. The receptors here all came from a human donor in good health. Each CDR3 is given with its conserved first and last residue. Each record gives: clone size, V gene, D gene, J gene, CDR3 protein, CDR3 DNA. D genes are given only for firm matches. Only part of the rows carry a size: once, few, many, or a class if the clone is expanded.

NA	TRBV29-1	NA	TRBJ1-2	CSVGSAGDDYGYTF	TGCAGCGTTGGGTCGGCAGGGGACGACTATGGCTACACCTTC
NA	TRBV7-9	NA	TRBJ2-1	CASSSRRLDQFF	TGTGCCAGCAGCTCCCGGAGACTAGACCAGTTCTTC
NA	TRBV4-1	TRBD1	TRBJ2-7	CASSQDQGAEQYF	TGCGCCAGCAGCCAAGACCAGGGGGCCGAGCAGTACTTC
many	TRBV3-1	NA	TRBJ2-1	CASSQDHYNEQFF	TGTGCCAGCAGCCAAGATCACTACAATGAGCAGTTCTTC
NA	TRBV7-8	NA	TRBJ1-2	CASSKDLPGYTF	TGTGCCAGCAGCAAGGACCTTCCCGGCTACACCTTC
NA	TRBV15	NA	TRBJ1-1	CATSRTFGDTEAFF	TGTGCCACCAGCAGGACCTTCGGGGACACTGAAGCTTTCTTT
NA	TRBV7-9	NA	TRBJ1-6	CASRPGELNSPLHF	TGTGCCAGCAGACCAGGAGAGCTCAATTCACCCCTCCACTTT
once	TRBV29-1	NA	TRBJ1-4	CSARDRWNQLFF	TGCAGCGCTCGGGACCGTTGGAATCAACTGTTTTTT
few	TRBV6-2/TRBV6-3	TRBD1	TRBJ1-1	CASSRTGVPEAFF	TGTGCCAGCAGCCGTACAGGGGTCCCTGAAGCTTTCTTT
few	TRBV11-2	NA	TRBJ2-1	CASSPWTDSILPRDSYNEQFF	TGTGCCAGCAGCCCCTGGACAGACTCTATCCTCCCGAGGGACTCCTACAATGAGCAGTTCTTC
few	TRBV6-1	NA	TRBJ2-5	CASSEDRGERETQYF	TGTGCCAGCAGTGAAGACCGTGGGGAACGGGAGACCCAGTACTTC
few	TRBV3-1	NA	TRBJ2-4	CASSQESNRGGKNIQYF	TGTGCCAGCAGCCAAGAATCGAACCGGGGAGGCAAAAACATTCAGTACTTC
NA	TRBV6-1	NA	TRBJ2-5	CASSENSQETQYF	TGTGCCAGCAGTGAAAACAGCCAAGAGACCCAGTACTTC
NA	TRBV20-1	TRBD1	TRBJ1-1	CSARGQGPEAFF	TGCAGTGCTAGAGGACAGGGCCCCGAAGCTTTCTTT
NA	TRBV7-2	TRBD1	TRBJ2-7	CASSLHPGQGTYEQYF	TGTGCCAGCAGCTTACACCCCGGACAGGGCACCTACGAGCAGTACTTC
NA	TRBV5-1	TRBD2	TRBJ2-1	CASSLRGWIAGGAMSYNEQFF	TGCGCCAGCAGCTTACGGGGATGGATAGCGGGGGGGGCTATGTCCTACAATGAGCAGTTCTTC
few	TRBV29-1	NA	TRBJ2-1	CSVEDLVAFGLRNEQFF	TGCAGCGTTGAAGATCTCGTGGCATTCGGTTTACGCAATGAGCAGTTCTTC
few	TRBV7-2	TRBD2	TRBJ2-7	CASTNPGGRNEQYF	TGTGCCAGCACAAACCCGGGGGGGCGCAACGAGCAGTACTTC
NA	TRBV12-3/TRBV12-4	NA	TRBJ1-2	CASSLEGYWLYGYTF	TGTGCCAGCAGTTTAGAGGGTTACTGGTTGTATGGCTACACCTTC
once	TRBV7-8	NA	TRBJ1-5	CASSSYRVGSNQPQHF	TGTGCCAGCAGCTCCTACAGGGTGGGGAGCAATCAGCCCCAGCATTTT